This TCR beta chain was identified during a study of T cell responses to AZD1222 COVID-19 vaccine. Overall study findings and caveats: Repertoires were collected only later (after the peak T cell response had occurred).

Clones were sequenced by immunoSEQ multiplex PCR, and TCRdb holds only the in-frame ones, with some missing. Altogether approximately 140,000 clones are present, roughly 89% being singletons, with the ten largest covering about 7.5%. There are 16 residues in the CDR3. CDR1 is SGHNT, CDR2 YYREEE, per germline (reference sequence). V was pared by 2 bases and J by 6 bases, with 15 bases between. Regarding this clone: The antigen is undetermined.

This rearrangement joins TRBV5-4 to TRBJ1-6, with D tentatively TRBD1 (5 bases). This TCR came from an adult who received the MenACWY meningococcal vaccine as a control. The source material was peripheral blood, sampled 28 days after the second dose of the MenACWY control vaccine. CDR3 loop: CASSLVKGAINSPLHF. CDR3 coding DNA: TGTGCCAGCAGCTTAGTCAAAGGGGCCATTAATTCACCCCTCCACTTT. The full variable domain, in which reference TRBV5-4 and TRBJ1-6 provide the parts outside the CDR3, is ETGVTQSPTHLIKTRGQQVTLRCSSQSGHNTVSWYQQALGQGPQFIFQYYREEENGRGNFPPRFSGLQFPNYSSELNVNALELDDSALYLCASSLVKGAINSPLHFGNGTRLTVT.